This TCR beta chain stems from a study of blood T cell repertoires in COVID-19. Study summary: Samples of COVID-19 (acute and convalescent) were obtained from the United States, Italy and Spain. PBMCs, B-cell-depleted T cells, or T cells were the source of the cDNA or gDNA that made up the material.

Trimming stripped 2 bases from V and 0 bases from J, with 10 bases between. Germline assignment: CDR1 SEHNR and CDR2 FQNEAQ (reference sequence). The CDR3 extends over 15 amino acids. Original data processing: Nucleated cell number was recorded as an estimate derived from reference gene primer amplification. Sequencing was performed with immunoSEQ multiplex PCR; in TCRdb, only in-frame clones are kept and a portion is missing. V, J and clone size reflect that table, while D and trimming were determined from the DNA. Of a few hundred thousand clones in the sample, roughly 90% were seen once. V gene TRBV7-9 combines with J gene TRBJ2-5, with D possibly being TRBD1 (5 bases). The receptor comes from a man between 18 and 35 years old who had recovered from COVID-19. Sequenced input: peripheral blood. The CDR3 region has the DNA TGTGCCAGCAGCTTACAGGGCACCTACCAAGAGACCCAGTACTTC. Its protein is CASSLQGTYQETQYF. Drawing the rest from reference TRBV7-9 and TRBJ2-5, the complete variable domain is DTGVSQNPRHKITKRGQNVTFRCDPISEHNRLYWYRQTLGQGPEFLTYFQNEAQLEKSRLLSDRFSAERPKGSFSTLEIQRTEQGDSAMYLCASSLQGTYQETQYFGPGTRLLVL.